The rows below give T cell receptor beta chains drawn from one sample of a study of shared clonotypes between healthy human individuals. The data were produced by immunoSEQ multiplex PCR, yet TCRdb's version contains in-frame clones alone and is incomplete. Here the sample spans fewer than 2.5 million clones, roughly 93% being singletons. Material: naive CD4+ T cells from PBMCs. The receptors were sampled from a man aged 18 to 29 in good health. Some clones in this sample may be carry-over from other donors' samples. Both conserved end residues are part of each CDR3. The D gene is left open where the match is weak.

cdr3_nt: TGCAGCGAACTGACTAGCGGGAGAACAGATACGCAGTATTTT; cdr3_aa: CSELTSGRTDTQYF; v_call: TRBV29-1; d_call: TRBD2; j_call: TRBJ2-3
cdr3_nt: TGCGCCAGCAGCTTTGCAGGGTCTCCTAATGAAAAACTGTTTTTT; cdr3_aa: CASSFAGSPNEKLFF; v_call: TRBV5-1; d_call: .; j_call: TRBJ1-4
cdr3_nt: TGCGCCAGCAGCCCGCAGGATCCACAAGAGACCCAGTACTTC; cdr3_aa: CASSPQDPQETQYF; v_call: TRBV5-1; d_call: .; j_call: TRBJ2-5
cdr3_nt: TGTGCCAGTAAGGGCGGGGTCTCCTACGAGCAGTACTTC; cdr3_aa: CASKGGVSYEQYF; v_call: TRBV19; d_call: .; j_call: TRBJ2-7
cdr3_nt: TGTGCCAGCAGCCTCGGTACCACTAGCGGGAGATTC; cdr3_aa: CASSLGTTSGRF; v_call: TRBV7-2; d_call: TRBD2; j_call: TRBJ2-7
cdr3_nt: TGTGCCAGTAGTATAACGGCCAGGGGAGAAGCTTTCTTT; cdr3_aa: CASSITARGEAFF; v_call: TRBV19; d_call: .; j_call: TRBJ1-1
cdr3_nt: TGTGCCAGCAGTGAACCCCGTGCGGGGGCGGGGACTGAAGCTTTCTTT; cdr3_aa: CASSEPRAGAGTEAFF; v_call: TRBV25-1; d_call: .; j_call: TRBJ1-1
cdr3_nt: TGCAGCGTTGAACGGGGACACCCCACAGATACGCAGTATTTT; cdr3_aa: CSVERGHPTDTQYF; v_call: TRBV29-1; d_call: .; j_call: TRBJ2-3
cdr3_nt: TGTGCCAGTAGTTTCGGACAGGGGAGCAATCAGCCCCAGCATTTT; cdr3_aa: CASSFGQGSNQPQHF; v_call: TRBV19; d_call: TRBD1; j_call: TRBJ1-5
cdr3_nt: TGCGCCAGCAGCTTAAAACCCCCGACAGGGTCTGGAGAGACCCAGTACTTC; cdr3_aa: CASSLKPPTGSGETQYF; v_call: TRBV5-1; d_call: TRBD1; j_call: TRBJ2-5